A single sample is the source of the 2 T cell receptor beta chains below, sequenced in a study of blood T cells in healthy people across ages. A second PCR, run for roughly 7 to 12 cycles, used a sample-barcoded 5' primer plus a J-beta primer mix. TCRdb analysed the 5' RACE reads with MiXCR anew, one entry per CDR3 protein. This sample carries 750,000 to 950,000 distinct CDR3 sequences, around half of them seen once, and the ten largest clones take about 42%. Sequences were obtained from blood. The receptors were sampled from a man aged 80 or over in good health.

The chain links TRBV27 to TRBJ2-5; 7 nucleotides agree with TRBD2. With 4 bases clipped from V and 5 bases from J, the junction kept 22 bases outside the gene matches. The length of the CDR3 is 19 residues. Germline CDR1 MNHEY, CDR2 SMNVEV (reference sequence). The CDR3 DNA follows: TGTGCCAGCAGTTCCCTAGCGGTGACAGTTAAAGGTGGGCTGGAGACCCAGTACTTC. It is translated as CASSSLAVTVKGGLETQYF.

This clonotype was observed a handful of times. The chain is built from TRBV4-1 and TRBJ2-7, with 9 bases aligning to TRBD2. CDR3 size: 15 residues. Trimming took 4 bases from V and 3 from J; bases not matched to a gene: 7. CDR1 and CDR2 from the germline V gene are MGHRA and YSYEKL. The CDR3 spells CASSRAGGDNYEQYF. CDR3 bases: TGCGCCAGCAGCCGGGCGGGGGGGGACAACTACGAGCAGTACTTC.